This entry lists 32 T cell receptor beta chains sequenced from one sample in a study of response to subunit inactivated influenza vaccine. Each CDR3 protein gets one entry after TCRdb re-called the RT-PCR reads with MiXCR. The repertoire includes some 550,000 distinct CDR3 sequences, approximately 24% of them detected once, and about 3% sits in the top ten. Another study also made use of these data, one on T cells expressing NK-cell markers. That paper adds: UMIs were included in TCR beta cDNA generated by 5'RACE template switching.

Specimen: CD4+ T cells sorted from PBMCs, collected 11 to 12 days after vaccination. These receptors were taken from a middle-aged man who received an inactivated influenza vaccine.

The chain recombines TRBV7-6 with TRBJ2-7; D may be TRBD1 (5 bases). V gave up 3 bases and J gave up 1 base, with 7 bases separating them. Germline V gene sequence: CDR1 SGHVS, CDR2 FNYEAQ. This CDR3 contains 13 residues. CDR3 sequence reads: CASSFRVSYEQYF. The CDR3, as DNA: TGTGCCAGCAGCTTCAGGGTGTCCTACGAGCAGTACTTC. The full variable domain, with the rest looked up from reference TRBV7-6 and TRBJ2-7, is GAGVSQSPRYKVTKRGQDVALRCDPISGHVSLYWYRQALGQGPEFLTYFNYEAQQDKSGLPNDRFSAERPEGSISTLTIQRTEQRDSAMYRCASSFRVSYEQYFGPGTRLTVT.

This rearrangement joins TRBV6-4 to TRBJ1-1; a weak D match, TRBD1 (6 bases). CDR1 and CDR2 from the germline V gene are MRHNA and SNTAGT. The CDR3 is made up of 16 amino acids. V dropped 6 bases and J dropped 1 base, with 18 bases sitting between them. CDR3 sequence: CASSSPGDNSNTEAFF. The CDR3 DNA reads TGTGCCAGCAGCAGCCCCGGGGACAACTCGAACACTGAAGCTTTCTTT.

The gene calls are TRBV10-3 and TRBJ2-7; 8 bases are shared with TRBD1. CDR1 is ENHRY and CDR2 is SYGVKD in the germline V gene. This CDR3 has 12 amino acids. Trimming took 4 bases from V and 6 from J; bases not matched to a gene: 2. CDR3 nucleotides: TGTGCCATCAGTGGACAGGGGACCGAGCAGTACTTC. This encodes CAISGQGTEQYF.

The chain uses TRBV7-2 and TRBJ2-2; 8 positions agree with TRBD2. There are 17 residues in the CDR3. In germline, CDR1 is SGHTA, CDR2 FQGNSA. V trimming: 1 base; J trimming: 6 bases; junction bases outside the gene matches: 10. CDR3 in DNA: TGTGCCAGCAGCTTAGGGACTAGCCTAATCAGGGCCGGGGAGCTGTTTTTT. Translation gives CASSLGTSLIRAGELFF.

V gene TRBV20-1 combines with J gene TRBJ2-5, with D possibly TRBD2 on 6 matching bases. CDR3 length equals 13 residues. Trimming cost V 3 bases and J 7 bases, with 15 bases left between them. Germline CDR1 is DFQATT and CDR2 is SNEGSKA (reference sequence). CDR3 DNA sequence: TGCAGTGCTAGTCTTGGGACTCCTACGACCCAGTACTTC. Its translation is CSASLGTPTTQYF.

This clonotype was seen only a few times. The chain recombines TRBV4-2 with TRBJ2-1; TRBD1 aligns across 7 bases. There are 15 residues in the CDR3. V was clipped by 2 bases and J by 6 bases; unmatched bases: 7. Germline V gene lookup returns CDR1 LGHNA and CDR2 YNFKEQ. The CDR3 nucleotides read TGTGCCAGCAGCCAATCCACAGGGGCGGGCAATGAGCAGTTCTTC. This translates into CASSQSTGAGNEQFF.

This clonotype was observed many times. The chain employs TRBV5-5 and TRBJ2-1; a weak D match, TRBD1 (5 bases). V dropped 4 bases and J dropped 3 bases, with 11 bases sitting between them. The germline CDR1 and CDR2 sequences are SGHKS and YYEKEE (reference sequence). This CDR3 has 14 amino acids. The CDR3 is CASSGRAHYNEQFF. CDR3 nucleotides: TGTGCCAGCAGCGGCAGGGCTCACTACAATGAGCAGTTCTTC.

This clonotype occurred a few times. The CDR3 DNA follows: TGTGCCAGCAGTGAAGTAACAGGTAGGAATGAGCAGTTCTTC. It specifies CASSEVTGRNEQFF. The gene calls are TRBV6-1 and TRBJ2-1, with a tentative D call TRBD1 (5 bases). Germline CDR1 MNHNS, CDR2 SASEGT. The CDR3 contains 14 residues. V lost 1 base and J lost 7, with 11 bases in between.

This clonotype turned up a few times. The chain's CDR3 is CSARVPGSANEKLFF. The CDR3 nucleotides are TGCAGTGCTAGGGTTCCAGGGTCCGCTAATGAAAAACTGTTTTTT. V is TRBV20-1 and J is TRBJ1-4; a possible D gene is TRBD1 (5 bases). The V end was cut by 3 bases, the J end by 3 bases, with 14 bases between. The CDR3 length is 15 residues. In germline, CDR1 is DFQATT, CDR2 SNEGSKA (reference sequence).

V usage is TRBV10-3 and J usage is TRBJ2-3, with 7 bases fitting TRBD1. Unmatched junction bases numbered 5, after V lost 6 bases and J lost 2 bases. In germline, CDR1 is ENHRY, CDR2 SYGVKD. This CDR3 has 14 amino acids. The CDR3 loop reads CAIRRQGLTDTQYF. The CDR3 DNA reads TGTGCCATCAGAAGACAGGGCCTCACAGATACGCAGTATTTT.

This clonotype has just a few counts. The rearrangement uses TRBV6-1 and TRBJ1-2; D perhaps matches TRBD1 (6 bases). The CDR3 contains 14 residues. In germline, CDR1 is MNHNS, CDR2 SASEGT. V was pared by 6 bases and J by 3 bases, with 14 bases between. The DNA of the CDR3 is TGTGCCAGCAGAACACAGGGTGCGGACTATGGCTACACCTTC. It encodes CASRTQGADYGYTF.

This sequence joins TRBV9 and TRBJ2-7; 9 nucleotides line up with TRBD1. Germline V lookup: CDR1 SGDLS, CDR2 YYNGEE. The CDR3 totals 16 residues. The trim removed 0 bases at V and 3 bases at J, leaving 7 bases unmatched. The CDR3 sequence: CASSVGAGQGIYEQYF. The CDR3 DNA reads as TGTGCCAGCAGCGTAGGGGCGGGACAGGGTATCTACGAGCAGTACTTC.

In this sample, this clonotype turned up a few times. The rearrangement joins TRBV4-2 to TRBJ1-5; TRBD1 matches 7 bases. J lost 0 bases, V lost 1 base, and 3 bases had no gene match. The germline V gene has CDR1 LGHNA and CDR2 YNFKEQ. CDR3 length: 16 amino acids. CDR3 loop: CASSQGGGNSNQPQHF. The CDR3 DNA is TGTGCCAGCAGCCAAGGAGGGGGCAATAGCAATCAGCCCCAGCATTTT.

The chain couples TRBV28 to TRBJ1-1; D not resolved. This CDR3 is 16 amino acids long. Germline V CDR1 and CDR2: MDHEN, SYDVKM. V lost 6 bases, J lost 1 base, and 18 bases lay in between. CDR3 nucleotide sequence: TGTGCCAGCAGCCTACTAACCCTTAGATGGAACACTGAAGCTTTCTTT. Its translation is CASSLLTLRWNTEAFF.

The chain couples TRBV5-5 to TRBJ1-6; perhaps TRBD1 as D (5 bases). The germline V gene encodes CDR1 SGHKS and CDR2 YYEKEE (reference sequence). V lost 0 bases, J lost 4 bases, and 11 bases lay in between. There are 16 residues in the CDR3. CDR3 coding DNA: TGTGCCAGCAGCTTGGACCAGGGAAGGTATAATTCACCCCTCCACTTT. Its protein is CASSLDQGRYNSPLHF.

This clonotype was seen more than once but under ten times. The chain carries TRBV3-1 and TRBJ2-7, with TRBD1 as a possible D gene (5 bases). The CDR3 loop spans 13 amino acids. Between the trimmed V and J ends, which lost 3 bases and 6 bases, there was a span of 12 bases. Germline CDR1 LGHDT, CDR2 YNNKEL (reference sequence). In DNA form, the CDR3 reads TGTGCCAGCAGCCAGGGGCGGTTCGGCGAGCAGTACTTC. This translates into CASSQGRFGEQYF.

This clonotype was detected only a few times. The rearrangement uses TRBV7-3 and TRBJ1-1; D is possibly TRBD1 (6 bases). The CDR3 consists of 16 residues. Germline V CDR1 and CDR2: SGHTA, FQGTGA. The germline V and J ends were trimmed by 4 bases and 6 bases, with 21 bases remaining between them. CDR3 sequence reads: CASSSSGTYTFSEAFF. Here the CDR3 DNA reads TGTGCCAGCAGCTCCTCCGGGACATACACATTTTCTGAAGCTTTCTTT.

This clonotype was seen only a few times. The chain is built from TRBV20-1 and TRBJ2-1; 12 nucleotides align to TRBD2. There are 16 residues in the CDR3. Trimming cost V 0 bases and J 7 bases; bases outside gene matches: 7. Germline V gives CDR1 DFQATT, CDR2 SNEGSKA (reference sequence). The CDR3 nucleotides are TGCAGTGCTAGAGAGGCTAGCGGGAGGGCCGGAAATGAGCAGTTCTTC. This sequence encodes CSAREASGRAGNEQFF.

V gene TRBV10-3 combines with J gene TRBJ2-5, with TRBD2 identical over 9 bases. Losses at the gene ends were 0 bases for V and 4 bases for J; bases not matched to a gene: 3. Germline CDR1 ENHRY, CDR2 SYGVKD. The CDR3 has 15 residues. In DNA, the CDR3 is TGTGCCATCAGTGAGTCGGTTAGCGGGAGAGAGACCCAGTACTTC. Its protein product is CAISESVSGRETQYF.

This sequence joins TRBV28 and TRBJ2-5, with TRBD1 as a possible D gene (5 bases). V dropped 7 bases and J dropped 1 base, with 16 bases sitting between them. CDR3 length: 15 amino acids. CDR1 is MDHEN, CDR2 SYDVKM, per germline. The CDR3 region has the DNA TGTGCCAGCAATCGGGCAGGGCATCCCCAAGAGACCCAGTACTTC. Translating gives CASNRAGHPQETQYF.

This clonotype was counted a few times. The V and J genes are TRBV9 and TRBJ2-2; TRBD1 is a possible D gene (6 bases). CDR3 length equals 15 residues. Trimming stripped 0 bases from V and 5 bases from J, with 11 bases between. From germline, CDR1 is SGDLS and CDR2 YYNGEE. CDR3: CASSVVAGATGELFF. CDR3 DNA sequence: TGTGCCAGCAGCGTAGTAGCAGGGGCAACCGGGGAGCTGTTTTTT.

V gene TRBV10-3 combines with J gene TRBJ2-7; D is possibly TRBD1 (8 bases). The CDR3 consists of 13 residues. V was cut by 7 bases and J by 7 bases, with 17 bases left in between. Germline CDR1 ENHRY, CDR2 SYGVKD. In DNA form, the CDR3 reads TGTGCCATCAAATTAGGACAGGGACTAGAGCAGTACTTC. Its translation: CAIKLGQGLEQYF.

This clonotype was picked up a small number of times. V gene TRBV4-2 combines with J gene TRBJ2-2; 8 nucleotides align to TRBD2. Germline values: CDR1 LGHNA, CDR2 YNFKEQ. The CDR3 consists of 18 residues. The ends lost 0 bases at V and 2 bases at J; junction bases unmatched: 8. CDR3 coding DNA: TGTGCCAGCAGCCAAGATCTCGCGGGGGGCCTAAACACCGGGGAGCTGTTTTTT. Protein product: CASSQDLAGGLNTGELFF.

V is TRBV29-1 and J is TRBJ2-5, with 11 positions matching TRBD2. The V segment lost 4 bases and the J segment 5 bases; nucleotides outside the gene matches: 6. The CDR3 is 14 residues long. Germline-derived CDR1 and CDR2 are SQVTM and ANQGSEA. The CDR3 bases are TGCAGCGTTGTCCTAGCGGGAGGATGGGAGACCCAGTACTTC. Translated: CSVVLAGGWETQYF. Full variable domain (remainder filled in from reference TRBV29-1 and TRBJ2-5): SAVISQKPSRDICQRGTSLTIQCQVDSQVTMMFWYRQQPGQSLTLIATANQGSEATYESGFVIDKFPISRPNLTFSTLTVSNMSPEDSSIYLCSVVLAGGWETQYFGPGTRLLVL.

The V gene is TRBV12-3 or TRBV12-4, the J gene TRBJ2-7; 7 bases match TRBD2. This CDR3 is 14 amino acids long. V lost 0 bases to trimming and J lost 6 bases; unmatched junction nucleotides: 5. CDR3 region: CASSLAHGGGEQYF. The CDR3 coding sequence is TGTGCCAGCAGTTTAGCGCATGGGGGGGGCGAGCAGTACTTC.

The chain employs TRBV5-1 and TRBJ2-5; TRBD2 matches 11 bases. The V gene end was trimmed by 2 bases and the J gene end by 5 bases; junction bases not matched to a gene: 8. The CDR3 runs 16 residues. In germline, CDR1 is SGHRS, CDR2 YFSETQ. CDR3 nucleotides: TGCGCCAGCAGCTTTGTTAGCGGGGGGGCCTCGGAGACCCAGTACTTC. This sequence encodes CASSFVSGGASETQYF.

The table lists this clonotype with a few counts. The J gene is TRBJ2-3, the V gene TRBV7-2; 10 bases fit TRBD2. This CDR3 contains 17 residues. The V gene end was trimmed by 2 bases and the J gene end by 4 bases; junction bases not matched to a gene: 9. CDR1 is SGHTA and CDR2 is FQGNSA in the germline V gene. Here the CDR3 DNA reads TGTGCCAGCAGCTTACGGACTAGCGGAGGGGTGGCAGATACGCAGTATTTT. It encodes CASSLRTSGGVADTQYF.

The V and J genes are TRBV5-4 and TRBJ2-6, with 9 bases lining up with TRBD2. Trimming took 0 bases from V and 0 from J; bases not matched to a gene: 1. The CDR3 consists of 17 residues. The germline gives CDR1 SGHNT, CDR2 YYREEE (reference sequence). The CDR3 reads CASSLASGNSGANVLTF. The CDR3 nucleotides are TGTGCCAGCAGCTTGGCTAGCGGGAACTCTGGGGCCAACGTCCTGACTTTC.

This clonotype was seen only a few times. The chain employs TRBV3-1 and TRBJ1-2; D is ambiguous. Trimming pared 1 base from V and 2 bases from J, leaving 8 bases between. The CDR3 extends over 14 amino acids. Germline V gives CDR1 LGHDT, CDR2 YNNKEL (reference sequence). The CDR3 region is CASSQGLGNYGYTF. CDR3 in DNA: TGTGCCAGCAGCCAAGGCCTGGGGAACTATGGCTACACCTTC.

This chain links TRBV28 with TRBJ1-5, with D uncertain. From germline, CDR1 is MDHEN and CDR2 SYDVKM. This CDR3 contains 16 residues. V gave up 3 bases and J gave up 0 bases, with 12 bases separating them. The CDR3 DNA reads as TGTGCCAGCAGTTTTCAGGAGCTCTTTAGCAATCAGCCCCAGCATTTT. Translation gives CASSFQELFSNQPQHF.

This clonotype was recorded many times. This rearrangement joins TRBV20-1 to TRBJ2-7; 8 bases map to TRBD1. From germline, CDR1 is DFQATT and CDR2 SNEGSKA (reference sequence). J lost 2 bases, V lost 5 bases, and 2 bases had no gene match. The CDR3 is 12 amino acids. CDR3 bases: TGCAGTGCTGGACAGGGAACCTACGAGCAGTACTTC. This gives the protein CSAGQGTYEQYF.

The chain couples TRBV20-1 to TRBJ2-2; unclear D gene. Trimming removed 3 bases from V and 4 bases from J, with 12 bases in between. Germline loops: CDR1 DFQATT, CDR2 SNEGSKA (reference sequence). The CDR3 has 14 residues. As DNA, the CDR3 is TGCAGTGCTAGTGTGGGTTCAAGCACCGGGGAGCTGTTTTTT. It translates to CSASVGSSTGELFF.